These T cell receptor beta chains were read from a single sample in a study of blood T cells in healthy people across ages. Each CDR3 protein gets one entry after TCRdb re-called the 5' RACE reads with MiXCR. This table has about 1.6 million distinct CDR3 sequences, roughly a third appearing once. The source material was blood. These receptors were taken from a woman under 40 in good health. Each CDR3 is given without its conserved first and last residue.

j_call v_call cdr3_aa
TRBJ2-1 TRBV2 ASISQGNEQF
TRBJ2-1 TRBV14 ASSQDPVTGYYNEQF
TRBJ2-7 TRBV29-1 SVEGYSSGDIYEQY
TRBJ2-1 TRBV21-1 ASTEADNEQF
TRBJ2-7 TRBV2 ASTTGRGAYEQY
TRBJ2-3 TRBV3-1 ASSQSGGGADTQY
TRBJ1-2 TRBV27 ASSRGGAYGYT
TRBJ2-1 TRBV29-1 SVDVRPSSYNEQF
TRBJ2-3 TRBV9 ASSEDGKSTDTQY
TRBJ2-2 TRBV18 ASSRSTGELF
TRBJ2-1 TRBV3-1 ASSHSTGPAYNEQF
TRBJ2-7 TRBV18 ASSRPGQGVTYEQY
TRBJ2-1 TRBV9 ASSIAGYEQF
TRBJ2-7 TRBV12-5 ASGSSASGEQY
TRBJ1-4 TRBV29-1 SVGIAGMANEKLF
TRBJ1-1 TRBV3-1 ANSPLRGPGTEAF
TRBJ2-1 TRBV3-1 ASSQGLAGPNEQF
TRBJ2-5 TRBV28 ASSSLPTGGSWTTQY
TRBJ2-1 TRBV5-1 ASSWGAPSGKYNEQF
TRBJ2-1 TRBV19 ASSRRTSGKYNEQF
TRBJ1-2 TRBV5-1 ASSTGVAGESGYT
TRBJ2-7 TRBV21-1 ASRDSGTNSYEQY
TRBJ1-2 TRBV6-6 ASNQAPGLGYT
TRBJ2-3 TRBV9 ASSVASGIASTDTQY
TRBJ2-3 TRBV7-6 ASSLDPPGDTQY
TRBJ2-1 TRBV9 ASSATTSGFYNEQF
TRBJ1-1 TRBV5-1 ASSLSRIGTEAF
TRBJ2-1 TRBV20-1 SARQGGSYNEQF
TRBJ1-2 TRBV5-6 ASSSDRSPNYAYT
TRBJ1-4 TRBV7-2 ASSVGSYEKLF
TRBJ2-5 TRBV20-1 SALSGDRETQY
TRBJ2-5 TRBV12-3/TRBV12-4 ASTPLRLRAGGNQETQY
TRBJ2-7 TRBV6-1 ASRRVDRGDYEQY
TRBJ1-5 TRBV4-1 ASSQPEAPPQH
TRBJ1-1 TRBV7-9 ASSLSSFILNTEAF
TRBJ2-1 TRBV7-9 ASSPPRAQGDEQF
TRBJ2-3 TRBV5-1 ASSWREGADTQY
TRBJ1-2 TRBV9 ASSGTAPYGYT
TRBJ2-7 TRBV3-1 ASSRDRGAYEQY
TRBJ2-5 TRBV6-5 ASRGGQGAETQY
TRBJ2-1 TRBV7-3 ASSPGLAVGEQF
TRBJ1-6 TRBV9 ASKSGDRGNSPLH
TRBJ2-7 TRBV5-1 ASSLLGDEQY
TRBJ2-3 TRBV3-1 ASSFRGRDADTQY
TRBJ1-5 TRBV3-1 ASSRGQTGSNQPQH
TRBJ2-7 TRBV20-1 SARLTSGREAYEQY
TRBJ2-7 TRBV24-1 ATSDSGLTYEQY
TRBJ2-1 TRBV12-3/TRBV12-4 TSSHGLADSNEQF
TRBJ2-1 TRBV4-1 ASSQDTGLAGVNEQF
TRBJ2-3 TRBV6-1 ASSDYSPDTQY
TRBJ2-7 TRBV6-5 ASSPGTGGYGQY
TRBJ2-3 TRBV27 ASSLDGGGYTQY